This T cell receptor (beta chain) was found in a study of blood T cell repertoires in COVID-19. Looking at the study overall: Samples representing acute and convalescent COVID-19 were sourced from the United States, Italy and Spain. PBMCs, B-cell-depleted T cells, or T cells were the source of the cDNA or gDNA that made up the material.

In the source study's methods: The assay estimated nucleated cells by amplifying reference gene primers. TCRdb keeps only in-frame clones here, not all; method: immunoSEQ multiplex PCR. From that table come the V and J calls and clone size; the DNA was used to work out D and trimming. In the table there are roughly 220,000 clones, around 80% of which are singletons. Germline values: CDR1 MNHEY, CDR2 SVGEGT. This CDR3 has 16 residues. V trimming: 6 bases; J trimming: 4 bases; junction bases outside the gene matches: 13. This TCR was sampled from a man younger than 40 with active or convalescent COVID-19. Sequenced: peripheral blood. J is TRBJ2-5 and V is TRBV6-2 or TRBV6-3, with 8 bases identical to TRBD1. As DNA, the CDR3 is TGTGCCAGCAGCGACCTTGGGGCAGGGGGCGGAGAGACCCAGTACTTC. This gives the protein CASSDLGAGGGETQYF.